One and the same sample provided the 24 T cell receptor beta chains below, sequenced in a study of PD-L1 blockade in urothelial cancer. Specified time point: pretreatment peripheral blood. The method was immunoSEQ multiplex PCR; TCRdb's version includes in-frame clones alone and lacks a portion of them. The sample holds about 86,000 clones, about 83% seen once. Source: PBMCs, taken around atezolizumab (anti-PD-L1) treatment. Source of these receptors: a man in his sixties with urothelial cancer.

The chain is built from TRBV27 and TRBJ2-3, with D perhaps TRBD2 (5 bases). V lost 0 bases and J lost 4, with 14 bases in between. Per germline, CDR1 MNHEY and CDR2 SMNVEV (reference sequence). The CDR3 length is 16 residues. The CDR3 DNA sequence: TGTGCCAGCAGTTTATCGAGTTTGCAAGCGGCAGATACGCAGTATTTT. This encodes CASSLSSLQAADTQYF.

The chain has TRBV28 and TRBJ2-5; D is unresolved. Germline lookup yields CDR1 MDHEN and CDR2 SYDVKM. V was clipped by 5 bases and J by 5 bases, with 18 bases between them. CDR3 length: 15 amino acids. For the CDR3, the DNA is TGTGCCAGCAGTGCCCCGAGTGGGTCGCGGGAGACCCAGTACTTC. Translation gives CASSAPSGSRETQYF. The full variable domain, its missing parts supplied by reference TRBV28 and TRBJ2-5, is DVKVTQSSRYLVKRTGEKVFLECVQDMDHENMFWYRQDPGLGLRLIYFSYDVKMKEKGDIPEGYSVSREKKERFSLILESASTNQTSMYLCASSAPSGSRETQYFGPGTRLLVL.

This clone was seen more than once but under ten times. The junction shows a germline mismatch at one end, possibly a read error. The J gene is TRBJ1-1, the V gene TRBV30, with D possibly matching TRBD1 (5 bases). This CDR3 comprises 11 residues. Germline CDR1 reads GTSNPN; CDR2 reads SVGIG (reference sequence). CDR3 DNA sequence: TGTGCCTGGAGTATCGACAAGGGGAAGATCTTT. This translates into CAWSIDKGKIF.

The chain carries TRBV7-2 and TRBJ1-1, with D possibly being TRBD1 (6 bases). V lost 5 bases and J lost 1, with 8 bases in between. The germline V gene encodes CDR1 SGHTA and CDR2 FQGNSA. This CDR3 has 13 residues. The CDR3 DNA is TGTGCCAGCAGCCGACAGGAGAACACTGAAGCTTTCTTT. This encodes CASSRQENTEAFF.

The J gene is TRBJ2-1, the V gene TRBV5-1, with D unclear. The CDR3 sequence is 15 residues long. V was clipped by 2 bases and J by 5 bases, with 14 bases between them. Germline V lookup: CDR1 SGHRS, CDR2 YFSETQ. CDR3 sequence (DNA): TGCGCCAGCAGCTTTGTTCGAGGAGCGAACAATGAGCAGTTCTTC. Translated: CASSFVRGANNEQFF.

V gene TRBV4-2 combines with J gene TRBJ1-1; D is undetermined. The CDR3 sequence is 14 residues long. V was shortened by 3 bases and J by 7 bases, with 15 bases between the two germline ends. Germline lookup yields CDR1 LGHNA and CDR2 YNFKEQ. The CDR3 DNA sequence: TGTGCCAGCAGCCAGTCCGCGGGGTGGAATGAAGCTTTCTTT. Its translation is CASSQSAGWNEAFF.

The chain combines TRBV29-1 with TRBJ1-2; 7 bases fit TRBD1. This CDR3 region has 12 residues. Germline V lookup: CDR1 SQVTM, CDR2 ANQGSEA. Trimming took 6 bases from V and 4 from J; bases not matched to a gene: 5. CDR3 sequence (DNA): TGCAGCGTCAACAGGGGTGCCTATGGCTACACCTTC. Amino acid sequence: CSVNRGAYGYTF.

The chain combines TRBV19 with TRBJ2-2, with D perhaps TRBD2 (6 bases). The germline V and J ends were trimmed by 5 bases and 4 bases, with 8 bases remaining between them. This CDR3 has 13 residues. Looked up from germline, CDR1 is LNHDA and CDR2 is SQIVND (reference sequence). The CDR3, as DNA: TGTGCCAGTAGTTGGGGAGGCACCGGGGAGCTGTTTTTT. Translating it yields CASSWGGTGELFF.

The V and J genes are TRBV5-1 and TRBJ1-2; 11 bases map to TRBD1. V lost 3 bases to trimming and J lost 2 bases; unmatched junction nucleotides: 3. This CDR3 comprises 15 residues. Per germline, CDR1 SGHRS and CDR2 YFSETQ. In DNA, the CDR3 is TGCGCCAGCAGCTGGAGGACAGGGGGCAACTATGGCTACACCTTC. Translating gives CASSWRTGGNYGYTF.

In nucleotides, the CDR3 is TGTGCCAGCAGTGGCGGGAAATGGAACACTGAAGCTTTCTTT. Its translation: CASSGGKWNTEAFF. The J gene is TRBJ1-1, the V gene TRBV7-6; D remains ambiguous. The germline gives CDR1 SGHVS, CDR2 FNYEAQ. This CDR3 is 14 amino acids long. V was cut by 6 bases and J by 1 base, with 12 bases left in between.

This clone appeared a few times. V is TRBV4-2 and J is TRBJ1-1; maybe TRBD1 (5 bases). The ends were cut back, 8 bases at V and 0 bases at J, with 16 bases in the middle. The CDR3 runs to 15 residues. The germline V gene has CDR1 LGHNA and CDR2 YNFKEQ. This chain's CDR3 is CASLQGVGMNTEAFF. The CDR3 region has the DNA TGTGCCAGCCTCCAGGGCGTTGGGATGAACACTGAAGCTTTCTTT.

The chain is built from TRBV11-3 and TRBJ1-6; TRBD1 is a possible D gene (6 bases). This CDR3 spans 14 amino acids. V was trimmed by 5 bases and J by 5 bases, leaving 10 bases between them. Germline V gene sequence: CDR1 SGHNT, CDR2 YENEEA. The CDR3 DNA is TGTGCCAGCAGCCAGACAGGCAATAATTCACCCCTCCACTTT. Translating it yields CASSQTGNNSPLHF.

This chain joins TRBV19 and TRBJ2-1, with TRBD2 as a possible D gene (5 bases). Germline values: CDR1 LNHDA, CDR2 SQIVND (reference sequence). The CDR3 totals 12 residues. The germline V and J ends were trimmed by 11 bases and 1 base, with 9 bases remaining between them. CDR3 bases: TGTGCCTCTAGCCGGTCCTACAATGAGCAGTTCTTC. Its translation is CASSRSYNEQFF.

This clone was seen more than once but under ten times. This chain uses TRBV6-1 with TRBJ2-1; D not certain. Trimming cost V 2 bases and J 9 bases, with 8 bases left between them. The CDR3 covers 12 residues. Germline V CDR1 and CDR2: MNHNS, SASEGT. The CDR3 DNA sequence: TGTGCCAGCAGTGAAAGTCGTAGTGAGCAGTTCTTC. Its protein product is CASSESRSEQFF.

This clone was counted between two and nine times. The gene calls are TRBV7-2 and TRBJ2-7; TRBD1 agrees at 12 bases. Germline V CDR1 and CDR2: SGHTA, FQGNSA. Trimming took 6 bases from V and 7 from J; bases not matched to a gene: 7. The CDR3 consists of 14 residues. DNA for the CDR3: TGTGCCAGCAGAGGGGACAGGGGGCGGGGAGAGCAGTACTTC. It encodes CASRGDRGRGEQYF.

The chain links TRBV5-6 to TRBJ2-3; the match to TRBD1 covers 7 bases. J gave up 6 bases and V 4 bases, and 14 bases lay outside the gene matches. The CDR3 loop spans 16 amino acids. Germline values: CDR1 SGHDT, CDR2 YYEEEE. The CDR3 coding sequence is TGTGCCAGCAGCCCGGAGACAGGGTGGCTGGGTGATACGCAGTATTTT. Translation: CASSPETGWLGDTQYF. Complete variable domain (other parts from reference TRBV5-6 and TRBJ2-3): DAGVTQSPTHLIKTRGQQVTLRCSPKSGHDTVSWYQQALGQGPQFIFQYYEEEERQRGNFPDRFSGHQFPNYSSELNVNALLLGDSALYLCASSPETGWLGDTQYFGPGTRLTVL.

The rearrangement joins TRBV9 to TRBJ2-3; TRBD2 agrees at 7 bases. Germline V gene lookup returns CDR1 SGDLS and CDR2 YYNGEE. V was pared by 2 bases and J by 2 bases, with 5 bases of the junction left unmatched. This CDR3 spans 15 amino acids. The CDR3 sequence: CASSVLAGLTDTQYF. The CDR3 nucleotides are TGTGCCAGCAGCGTTTTAGCGGGTCTCACAGATACGCAGTATTTT.

The genes are TRBV27 and TRBJ2-7; D might be TRBD1 (6 bases). V was pared by 7 bases and J by 4 bases, with 20 bases between. This CDR3 comprises 15 residues. CDR1 and CDR2 (germline): MNHEY, SMNVEV (reference sequence). CDR3 region: CASTTLGGAKYEQYF. The CDR3 DNA is TGTGCCAGCACTACGTTAGGGGGAGCCAAATACGAGCAGTACTTC.

The chain recombines TRBV2 with TRBJ2-7; 7 bases agree with TRBD2. The V gene end was trimmed by 8 bases and the J gene end by 4 bases; junction bases not matched to a gene: 8. The CDR3 length is 13 residues. Germline assignment: CDR1 SNHLY and CDR2 FYNNEI. The CDR3, as DNA: TGTGCCAGCCTTTGGGGGGGAGATTACGAGCAGTACTTC. As protein: CASLWGGDYEQYF. Full variable domain (outside the CDR3, taken from reference TRBV2 and TRBJ2-7): EPEVTQTPSHQVTQMGQEVILRCVPISNHLYFYWYRQILGQKVEFLVSFYNNEISEKSEIFDDQFSVERPDGSNFTLKIRSTKLEDSAMYFCASLWGGDYEQYFGPGTRLTVT.

The chain couples TRBV27 to TRBJ1-2, with a tentative D call TRBD1 (5 bases). Germline assignment: CDR1 MNHEY and CDR2 SMNVEV (reference sequence). V lost 5 bases and J 4 bases, leaving 14 bases between the germline ends. This CDR3 is 14 amino acids long. The CDR3 coding sequence is TGTGCCAGCAGTATAGGACCCACAGGCTATGGCTACACCTTC. It is translated as CASSIGPTGYGYTF.

V gene TRBV5-1 combines with J gene TRBJ2-7; D perhaps matches TRBD1 (5 bases). Trimming pared 0 bases from V and 3 bases from J, leaving 10 bases between. CDR3 length: 14 residues. Germline CDR1 is SGHRS and CDR2 is YFSETQ. The CDR3 DNA follows: TGCGCCAGCAGCTTGGGGGGCGGATTCTACGAGCAGTACTTC. Translating gives CASSLGGGFYEQYF.

This clone was counted between two and nine times. CDR3 coding DNA: TGTGCCAGCAAAACATCCCCCACCGGGGAGCTGTTTTTT. This translates into CASKTSPTGELFF. The chain recombines TRBV27 with TRBJ2-2; unclear D gene. The CDR3 covers 13 residues. V gave up 7 bases and J gave up 4 bases, with 10 bases separating them. Per germline, CDR1 MNHEY and CDR2 SMNVEV (reference sequence).

In its sample, this clone was seen once. The chain joins TRBV9 to TRBJ2-3, with 10 bases aligning to TRBD2. The CDR3 has 17 amino acids. V lost 1 base, J lost 4 bases, and 9 bases stayed unmatched. Germline CDR1 is SGDLS and CDR2 is YYNGEE. CDR3 sequence reads: CASSVFIAGGSPDTQYF. The CDR3 bases are TGTGCCAGCAGCGTATTCATAGCGGGGGGCTCCCCAGATACGCAGTATTTT.

This clone ranks as medium-sized (0.01 to 0.1%). The CDR3 spells CASSRRVGGYTF. The CDR3 DNA is TGTGCCAGCAGCCGGAGGGTGGGCGGCTACACCTTC. The genes are TRBV2 and TRBJ1-2; the D is unclear. The CDR3 length is 12 residues. V was shortened by 6 bases and J by 8 bases, with 13 bases between the two germline ends. Germline CDR1 reads SNHLY; CDR2 reads FYNNEI.